The source of this T cell receptor (beta chain) is a study of metastatic and nonmetastatic thyroid tumors. TCRdb re-called the PCR reads through MiXCR. The sample contains about 15,000 clones, around 23% of which appear only once. V lost 1 base and J 0 bases, leaving 13 bases between the germline ends. The germline V gene has CDR1 SNHLY and CDR2 FYNNEI. The CDR3 spans 17 residues. General study points: In blood and tumor, TCR beta diversity was reportedly significantly higher in malignant thyroid tumors than in benign nodules.

Ahead of thyroid surgery, no patient had received treatment of any kind. Many counts were recorded for this clone. Its target is unknown. V gene TRBV2 combines with J gene TRBJ1-3; maybe TRBD1 (5 bases). The origin of this receptor is a female donor with papillary thyroid cancer or a benign thyroid nodule (not recorded which). Some clones in this sample may be carry-over from other donors' samples. The sequenced sample consisted of adjacent normal tissue. The CDR3 nucleotides are TGTGCCAGCAGTGAAGTTATCGGGGCGGCCTCTGGAAACACCATATATTTT. It specifies CASSEVIGAASGNTIYF.